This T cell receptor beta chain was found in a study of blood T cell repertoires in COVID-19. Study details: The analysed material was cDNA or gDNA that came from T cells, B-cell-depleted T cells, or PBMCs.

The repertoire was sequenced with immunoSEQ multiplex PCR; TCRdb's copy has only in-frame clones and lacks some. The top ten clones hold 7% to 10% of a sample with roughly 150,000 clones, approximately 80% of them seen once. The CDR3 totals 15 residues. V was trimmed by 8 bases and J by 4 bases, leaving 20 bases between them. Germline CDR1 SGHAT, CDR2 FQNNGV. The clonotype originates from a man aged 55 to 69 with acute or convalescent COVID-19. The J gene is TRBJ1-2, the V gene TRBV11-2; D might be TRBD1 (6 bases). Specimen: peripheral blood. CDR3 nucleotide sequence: TGTGCCAGCTCCCAGGGGCAGGGTGGAGGCTATGGCTACACCTTC. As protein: CASSQGQGGGYGYTF.